Each of the 18 T cell receptor beta chains below was sequenced from the same sample in a study of follicular helper T cells after annual influenza vaccination. The protocol was immunoSEQ multiplex PCR, while the TCRdb copy is restricted to in-frame clones and leaves out a portion. The sample consists of approximately 6,800 clones, roughly 84% of them appearing once. As for time point: 2015-2016 season, 7 days after influenza vaccination. Here the sequenced sample was CXCR5- memory CD4+ T cells sorted from blood, taken 7 days after influenza vaccination. The receptor set was obtained from an adult who received the influenza vaccine.

This sequence joins TRBV4-1 and TRBJ2-1; either TRBD1 or TRBD2 may supply D (9 bases each). Germline V gene lookup returns CDR1 MGHRA and CDR2 YSYEKL. V was cut by 2 bases and J by 6 bases, with 23 bases left in between. The CDR3 is 18 amino acids. CDR3 region: CASSQRLAGTGYPNEQFF. In DNA form, the CDR3 reads TGCGCCAGCAGCCAAAGGCTAGCGGGGACAGGGTATCCCAATGAGCAGTTCTTC.

Only a few counts were recorded for this clone. The V call is TRBV4-1, the J call TRBJ2-1; unclear D gene. CDR1 is MGHRA, CDR2 YSYEKL, per germline. V was clipped by 0 bases and J by 8 bases, with 2 bases between them. This CDR3 has 11 residues. CDR3 loop: CASSQEYEQFF. The CDR3, as DNA: TGCGCCAGCAGCCAAGAATATGAGCAGTTCTTC.

This rearrangement joins TRBV27 to TRBJ1-5; D remains ambiguous. The germline V gene has CDR1 MNHEY and CDR2 SMNVEV (reference sequence). V lost 2 bases and J lost 7, with 9 bases in between. The CDR3 consists of 13 residues. The CDR3 nucleotides read TGTGCCAGCAGTTTAGTCGGGGTGCAGCCCCAGCATTTT. Its translation is CASSLVGVQPQHF.

V and J are TRBV5-1 and TRBJ2-3, with no clear D. The CDR3 contains 15 residues. The V gene's germline CDR1 is SGHRS and CDR2 YFSETQ. V dropped 0 bases and J dropped 4 bases, with 12 bases sitting between them. CDR3 DNA: TGCGCCAGCAGCTTGGCCGGTTATGTCTCAGATACGCAGTATTTT. Translating it yields CASSLAGYVSDTQYF.

The rearrangement links TRBV5-1 to TRBJ2-4, with 15 bases matching TRBD2. The CDR3 is 17 amino acids. Losses at the gene ends were 4 bases for V and 0 bases for J; bases not matched to a gene: 2. The germline V gene has CDR1 SGHRS and CDR2 YFSETQ. As DNA, the CDR3 is TGCGCCAGCAGCCGGGGACTAGCGGGAGGAGCCAAAAACATTCAGTACTTC. Protein product: CASSRGLAGGAKNIQYF.

The genes are TRBV9 and TRBJ1-3, with D uncertain. The germline gives CDR1 SGDLS, CDR2 YYNGEE. The CDR3 has 16 residues. Trimming cost V 4 bases and J 0 bases, with 14 bases left between them. The chain's CDR3 is CASSPFPAGSGNTIYF. CDR3 in DNA: TGTGCCAGCAGCCCTTTCCCTGCCGGCTCTGGAAACACCATATATTTT.

The chain is built from TRBV5-1 and TRBJ2-7; 8 bases are shared with TRBD2. The V and J ends lost 5 bases and 3 bases, in that order; junction bases with no gene match: 7. In germline, CDR1 is SGHRS, CDR2 YFSETQ. CDR3 length equals 14 residues. The CDR3 sequence is CASRSTSGDYEQYF. DNA for the CDR3: TGCGCCAGCAGATCAACTAGCGGAGACTACGAGCAGTACTTC.

This clone has just one count. The rearrangement joins TRBV29-1 to TRBJ2-5; tentative D call: TRBD2 (5 bases). The CDR3 covers 11 residues. V lost 4 bases, J lost 5 bases, and 8 bases lay in between. From germline, CDR1 is SQVTM and CDR2 ANQGSEA. The CDR3 here is CSVGLRETQYF. CDR3 DNA: TGCAGCGTTGGACTAAGGGAGACCCAGTACTTC.

In its sample, this clone was seen once. The rearrangement links TRBV5-6 to TRBJ2-7, with TRBD2 matching over 7 bases. With V trimmed by 4 bases and J by 0 bases, 1 base remained unmatched. The CDR3 consists of 13 residues. Germline assignment: CDR1 SGHDT and CDR2 YYEEEE. The CDR3 DNA follows: TGTGCCAGCAGCCGGGACTACTCCTACGAGCAGTACTTC. Translation: CASSRDYSYEQYF.

This clone has just a few counts. V and J are TRBV10-1 and TRBJ1-5, with D unresolved. The CDR3 covers 13 residues. With 5 bases removed from V and 9 bases from J, the gap between germline ends came to 14 bases. The germline V gene has CDR1 WNHNN and CDR2 SYGVQD (reference sequence). As DNA, the CDR3 is TGCGCCAGCAGTCCCGACCGGACGGCGCCCCAGCATTTT. It is translated as CASSPDRTAPQHF.

The chain links TRBV18 to TRBJ1-5; D is unclear. The CDR3 covers 13 residues. Trimming shortened V by 0 bases and J by 7 bases, and 7 bases separated the two germline ends. Per the germline V gene, CDR1 is KGHSH and CDR2 is LQKENI. CDR3 protein: CASSPPAGQPQHF. For the CDR3, the DNA is TGTGCCAGCTCACCACCCGCGGGCCAGCCCCAGCATTTT.

The DNA of the CDR3 is TGTGCCAGCAGCTTAAACTCCTATAATTCACCCCTCCACTTT. It translates to CASSLNSYNSPLHF. The chain uses TRBV7-2 and TRBJ1-6; the D is unclear. There are 14 residues in the CDR3. CDR1 and CDR2 (germline): SGHTA, FQGNSA. Trimming cost V 2 bases and J 0 bases, with 2 bases left between them. The variable domain in full, with the rest retrieved from reference TRBV7-2 and TRBJ1-6, is GAGVSQSPSNKVTEKGKDVELRCDPISGHTALYWYRQSLGQGLEFLIYFQGNSAPDKSGLPSDRFSAERTGGSVSTLTIQRTQQEDSAVYLCASSLNSYNSPLHFGNGTRLTVT.

The chain employs TRBV10-3 and TRBJ2-7; 9 bases map to TRBD1. Germline V gene data show CDR1 as ENHRY and CDR2 as SYGVKD. V lost 5 bases and J lost 6; bases outside the gene matches: 14. This CDR3 has 16 amino acids. The CDR3 reads CAISHPGTGSFGEQYF. The CDR3, as DNA: TGTGCCATCAGTCATCCCGGGACAGGGTCTTTCGGCGAGCAGTACTTC.

V gene TRBV6-6 combines with J gene TRBJ1-5, with D possibly matching TRBD1 (5 bases). This CDR3 comprises 14 residues. Germline assignment: CDR1 MNHNY and CDR2 SVGAGI (reference sequence). V was clipped by 2 bases and J by 12 bases, with 17 bases between them. Here the CDR3 DNA reads TGTGCCAGCAGTTACCCCGGCGAAGAGGGGCTCCAGCATTTT. It specifies CASSYPGEEGLQHF.

This chain links TRBV6-1 with TRBJ1-2; the D is unclear. Deletions cut 1 base from V and 13 bases from J, with 16 bases between. The V gene's germline CDR1 is MNHNS and CDR2 SASEGT. The CDR3 length is 13 residues. CDR3 DNA sequence: TGTGCCAGCAGTGAAGATGCGACCACTGATTCCACCTTC. Translating it yields CASSEDATTDSTF.

V is TRBV28 and J is TRBJ2-7, with D tentatively TRBD1 (5 bases). Trimming removed 5 bases from V and 5 bases from J, with 16 bases in between. Germline V gives CDR1 MDHEN, CDR2 SYDVKM. The CDR3 loop spans 14 amino acids. CDR3: CASSDPTDRNEQYF. The CDR3 nucleotides read TGTGCCAGCAGTGATCCGACAGATCGTAACGAGCAGTACTTC.

V is TRBV4-2 and J is TRBJ2-7; D is tentatively TRBD1 or TRBD2 (6 bases each). Germline assignment: CDR1 LGHNA and CDR2 YNFKEQ. The V gene lost 0 bases and the J gene lost 1 base, with 25 bases spanning the gap. The CDR3 has 20 residues. The CDR3 bases are TGTGCCAGCAGCCAAGAAGGGGGGATCCGGAATAAGAATTTTTCCTACGAGCAGTACTTC. Translating it yields CASSQEGGIRNKNFSYEQYF.

V usage is TRBV2 and J usage is TRBJ1-6, with no clear D. V was cut by 4 bases and J by 1 base, with 8 bases left in between. Germline loops: CDR1 SNHLY, CDR2 FYNNEI. This CDR3 has 15 residues. Here the CDR3 DNA reads TGTGCCAGCAGTGGGACCACATCCTATAATTCACCCCTCCACTTT. This encodes CASSGTTSYNSPLHF.